This T cell receptor beta chain stems from a study of shared clonotypes between healthy human individuals. Whole-study context: Three plates each covered CD4 naive and memory; CD8 naive two, CD8 memory one. Broader study findings: In general, naive subsets displayed greater estimated richness than memory subsets did. Generation of non-shared clonotypes was less probable than generation of clonotypes shared by all four donors. Sampling used blood alone; tissue repertoires probably differ.

CD45RO-negative, CCR7-selected cells formed the naive CD8 fraction, which excluded terminally differentiated effector memory CD45RA+ cells. This clone was observed a handful of times. Its antigen is still unknown. Here immunoSEQ multiplex PCR was the method, and the copy in TCRdb shows in-frame clones only, minus some. The sample lists around 2.1 million clones, 85% to 95% occurring once. Looked up from germline, CDR1 is SEHNR and CDR2 is FQNEAQ (reference sequence). This CDR3 region has 14 residues. V trimming: 6 bases; J trimming: 8 bases; junction bases outside the gene matches: 9. Sequencing was performed on naive CD8+ T cells from PBMCs. The receptor was derived from a man younger than 35 in good health. Some clones in this sample may be carry-over from other donors' samples. The V gene is TRBV7-9, the J gene TRBJ2-1; 8 nucleotides line up with TRBD1. CDR3 in DNA: TGTGCCAGCAGAGCGGACAGGGAATCGCATGAGCAGTTCTTC. It specifies CASRADRESHEQFF.